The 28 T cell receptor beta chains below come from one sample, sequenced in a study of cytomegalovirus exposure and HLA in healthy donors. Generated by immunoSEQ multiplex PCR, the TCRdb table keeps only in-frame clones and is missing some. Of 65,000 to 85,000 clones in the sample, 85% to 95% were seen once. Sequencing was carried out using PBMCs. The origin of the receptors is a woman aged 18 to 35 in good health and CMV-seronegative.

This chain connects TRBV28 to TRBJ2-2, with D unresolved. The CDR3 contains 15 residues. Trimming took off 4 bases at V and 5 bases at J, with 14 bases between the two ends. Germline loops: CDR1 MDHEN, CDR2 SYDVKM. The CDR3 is CASSSHQTGTGELFF. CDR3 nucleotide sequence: TGTGCCAGCAGTTCCCACCAGACTGGGACCGGGGAGCTGTTTTTT.

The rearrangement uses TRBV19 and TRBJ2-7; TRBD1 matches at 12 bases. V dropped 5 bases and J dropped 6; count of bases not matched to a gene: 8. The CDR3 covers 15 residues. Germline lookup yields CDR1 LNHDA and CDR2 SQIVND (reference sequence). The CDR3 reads CASSPPGQGASEQYF. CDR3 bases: TGTGCCAGTAGTCCACCGGGACAGGGGGCCTCCGAGCAGTACTTC.

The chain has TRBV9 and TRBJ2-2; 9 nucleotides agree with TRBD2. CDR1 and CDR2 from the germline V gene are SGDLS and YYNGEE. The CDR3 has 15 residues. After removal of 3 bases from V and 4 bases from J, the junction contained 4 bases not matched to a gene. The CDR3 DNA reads TGTGCCAGCAGCGAGCAACTAGCGGGCACCGGGGAGCTGTTTTTT. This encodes CASSEQLAGTGELFF.

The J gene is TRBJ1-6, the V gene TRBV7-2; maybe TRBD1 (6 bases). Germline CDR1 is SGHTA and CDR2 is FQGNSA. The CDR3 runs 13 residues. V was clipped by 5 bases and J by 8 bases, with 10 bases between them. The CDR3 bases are TGTGCCAGCAGCCGGACAGATTATTCACCCCTCCACTTT. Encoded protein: CASSRTDYSPLHF.

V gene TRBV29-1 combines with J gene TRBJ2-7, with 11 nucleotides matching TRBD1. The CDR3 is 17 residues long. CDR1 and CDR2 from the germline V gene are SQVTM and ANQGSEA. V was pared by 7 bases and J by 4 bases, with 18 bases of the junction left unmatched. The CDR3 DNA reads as TGCAGCGCACTTGACTCCGGGACAGGGGGGATTATGTACGAGCAGTACTTC. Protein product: CSALDSGTGGIMYEQYF.

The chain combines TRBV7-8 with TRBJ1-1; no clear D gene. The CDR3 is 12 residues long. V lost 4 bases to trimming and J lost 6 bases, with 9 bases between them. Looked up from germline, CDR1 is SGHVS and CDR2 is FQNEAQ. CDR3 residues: CASSSTGAEAFF. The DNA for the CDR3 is TGTGCCAGCAGCTCAACCGGGGCTGAAGCTTTCTTT.

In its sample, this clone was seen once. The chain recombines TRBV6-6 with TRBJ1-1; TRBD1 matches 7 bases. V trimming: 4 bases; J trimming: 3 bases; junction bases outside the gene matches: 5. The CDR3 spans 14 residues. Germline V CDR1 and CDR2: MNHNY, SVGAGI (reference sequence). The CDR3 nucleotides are TGTGCCAGCAGTTCCGGGACAGCTTACACTGAAGCTTTCTTT. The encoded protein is CASSSGTAYTEAFF.

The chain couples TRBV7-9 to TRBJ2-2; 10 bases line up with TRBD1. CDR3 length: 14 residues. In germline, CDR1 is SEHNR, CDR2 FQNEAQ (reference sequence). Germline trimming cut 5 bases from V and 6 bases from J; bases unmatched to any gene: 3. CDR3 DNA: TGTGCCAGCAGCCCTGACAGGGGGCCCGGGGAGCTGTTTTTT. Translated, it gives CASSPDRGPGELFF.

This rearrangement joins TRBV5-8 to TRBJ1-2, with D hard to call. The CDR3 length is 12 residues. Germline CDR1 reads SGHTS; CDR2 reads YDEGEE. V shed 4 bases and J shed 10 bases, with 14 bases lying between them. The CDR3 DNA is TGTGCCAGCAGCGGCGCGTGGGCCTCCTACACCTTC. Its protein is CASSGAWASYTF.

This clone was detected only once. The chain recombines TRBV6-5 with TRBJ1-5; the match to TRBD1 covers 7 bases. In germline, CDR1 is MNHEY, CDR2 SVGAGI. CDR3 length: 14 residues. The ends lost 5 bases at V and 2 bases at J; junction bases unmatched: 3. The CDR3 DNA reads TGTGCCAGCAGTCACAGGGGTGGCAATCAGCCCCAGCATTTT. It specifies CASSHRGGNQPQHF.

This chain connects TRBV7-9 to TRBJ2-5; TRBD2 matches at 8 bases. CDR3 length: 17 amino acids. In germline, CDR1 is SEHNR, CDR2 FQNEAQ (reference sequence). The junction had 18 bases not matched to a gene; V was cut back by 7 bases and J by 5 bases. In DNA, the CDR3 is TGTGCCAGCAATAGGGCTAGCGGGCATCTTGTCGGGGAGACCCAGTACTTC. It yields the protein CASNRASGHLVGETQYF.

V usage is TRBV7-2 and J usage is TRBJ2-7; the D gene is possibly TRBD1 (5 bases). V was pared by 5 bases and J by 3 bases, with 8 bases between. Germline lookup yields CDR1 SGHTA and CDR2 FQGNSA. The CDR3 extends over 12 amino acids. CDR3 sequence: CASSQDSYEQYF. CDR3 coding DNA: TGTGCCAGCAGCCAAGACAGCTACGAGCAGTACTTC.

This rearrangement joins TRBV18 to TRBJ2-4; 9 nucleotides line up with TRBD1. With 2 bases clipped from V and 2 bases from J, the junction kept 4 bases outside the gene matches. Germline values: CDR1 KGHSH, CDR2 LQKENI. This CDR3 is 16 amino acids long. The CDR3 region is CASSPAGTGTKNIQYF. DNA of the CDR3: TGTGCCAGCTCACCAGCCGGGACAGGGACCAAAAACATTCAGTACTTC.

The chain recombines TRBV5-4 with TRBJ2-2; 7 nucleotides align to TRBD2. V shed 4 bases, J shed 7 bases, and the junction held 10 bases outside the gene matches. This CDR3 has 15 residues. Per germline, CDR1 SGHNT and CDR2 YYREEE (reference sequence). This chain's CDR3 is CASSPAAGVNGELFF. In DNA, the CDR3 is TGTGCCAGCAGCCCGGCCGCGGGAGTTAACGGGGAGCTGTTTTTT. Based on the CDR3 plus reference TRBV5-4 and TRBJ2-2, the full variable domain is ETGVTQSPTHLIKTRGQQVTLRCSSQSGHNTVSWYQQALGQGPQFIFQYYREEENGRGNFPPRFSGLQFPNYSSELNVNALELDDSALYLCASSPAAGVNGELFFGEGSRLTVL.

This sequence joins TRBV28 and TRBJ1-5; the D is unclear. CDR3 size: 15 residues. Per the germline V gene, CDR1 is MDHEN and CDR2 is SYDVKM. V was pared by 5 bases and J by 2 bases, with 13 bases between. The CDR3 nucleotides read TGTGCCAGCAGTACCGGATCGACTGGCAATCAGCCCCAGCATTTT. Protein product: CASSTGSTGNQPQHF.

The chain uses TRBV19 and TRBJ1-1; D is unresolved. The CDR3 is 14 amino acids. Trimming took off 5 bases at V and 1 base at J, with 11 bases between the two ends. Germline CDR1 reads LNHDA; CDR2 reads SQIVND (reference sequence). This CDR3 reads CASSPGLSNTEAFF. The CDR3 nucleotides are TGTGCCAGTAGTCCCGGTTTATCGAACACTGAAGCTTTCTTT.

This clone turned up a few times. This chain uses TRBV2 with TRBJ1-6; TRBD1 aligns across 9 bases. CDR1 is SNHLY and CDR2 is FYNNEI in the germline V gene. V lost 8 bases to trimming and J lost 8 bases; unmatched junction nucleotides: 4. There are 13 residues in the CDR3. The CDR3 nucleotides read TGTGCCAGCCAGGACAGGGGTTATTCACCCCTCCACTTT. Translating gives CASQDRGYSPLHF.

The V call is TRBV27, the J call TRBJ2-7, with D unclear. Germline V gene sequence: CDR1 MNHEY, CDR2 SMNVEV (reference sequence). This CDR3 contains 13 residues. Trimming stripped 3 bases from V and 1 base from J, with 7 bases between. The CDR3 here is CASSFGFSYEQYF. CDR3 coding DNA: TGTGCCAGCAGTTTCGGGTTTTCCTACGAGCAGTACTTC.

The CDR3: CASRETGTSNQPQHF. The CDR3 DNA sequence: TGTGCCAGCAGAGAGACAGGGACTAGCAATCAGCCCCAGCATTTT. The chain uses TRBV6-6 and TRBJ1-5; TRBD1 agrees at 7 bases. The CDR3 is 15 amino acids. The junction had 5 bases not matched to a gene; V was cut back by 6 bases and J by 0 bases. Per germline, CDR1 MNHNY and CDR2 SVGAGI (reference sequence).

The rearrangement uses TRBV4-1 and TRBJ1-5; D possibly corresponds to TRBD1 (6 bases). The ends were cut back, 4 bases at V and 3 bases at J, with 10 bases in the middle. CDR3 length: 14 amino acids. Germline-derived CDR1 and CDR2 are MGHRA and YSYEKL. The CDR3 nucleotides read TGCGCCAGCAGCCCGACAGGTTTCAATCAGCCCCAGCATTTT. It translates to CASSPTGFNQPQHF.

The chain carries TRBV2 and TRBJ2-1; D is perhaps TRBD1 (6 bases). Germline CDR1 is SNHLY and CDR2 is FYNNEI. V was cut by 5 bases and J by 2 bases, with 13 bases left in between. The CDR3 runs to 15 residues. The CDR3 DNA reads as TGTGCCAGCAGTTCCACAGGGAACCCCTACAATGAGCAGTTCTTC. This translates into CASSSTGNPYNEQFF.

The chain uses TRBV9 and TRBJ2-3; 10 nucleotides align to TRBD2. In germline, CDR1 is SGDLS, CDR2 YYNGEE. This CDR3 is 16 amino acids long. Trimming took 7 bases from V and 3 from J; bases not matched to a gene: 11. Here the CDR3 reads CASGGSPGLATDTQYF. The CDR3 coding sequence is TGTGCCAGCGGAGGGAGTCCGGGACTAGCGACAGATACGCAGTATTTT.

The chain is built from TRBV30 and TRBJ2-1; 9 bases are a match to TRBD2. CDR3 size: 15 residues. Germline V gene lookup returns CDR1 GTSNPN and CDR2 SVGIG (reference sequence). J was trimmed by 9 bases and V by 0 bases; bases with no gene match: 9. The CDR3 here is CAWSVGSSGKGEQFF. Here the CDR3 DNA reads TGTGCCTGGAGTGTAGGGTCTAGCGGGAAGGGTGAGCAGTTCTTC. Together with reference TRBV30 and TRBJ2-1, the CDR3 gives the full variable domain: SQTIHQWPATLVQPVGSPLSLECTVEGTSNPNLYWYRQAAGRGLQLLFYSVGIGQISSEVPQNLSASRPQDRQFILSSKKLLLSDSGFYLCAWSVGSSGKGEQFFGPGTRLTVL.

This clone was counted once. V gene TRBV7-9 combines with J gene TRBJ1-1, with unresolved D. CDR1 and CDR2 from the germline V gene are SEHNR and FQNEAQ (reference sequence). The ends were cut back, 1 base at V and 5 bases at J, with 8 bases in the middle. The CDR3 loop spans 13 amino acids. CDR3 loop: CASSLGGRTEAFF. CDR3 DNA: TGTGCCAGCAGCTTAGGCGGAAGGACTGAAGCTTTCTTT.

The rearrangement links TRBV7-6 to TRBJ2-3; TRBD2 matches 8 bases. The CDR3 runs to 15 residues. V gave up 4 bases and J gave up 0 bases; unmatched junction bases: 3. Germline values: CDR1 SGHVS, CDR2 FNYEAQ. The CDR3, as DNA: TGTGCCAGCAGCTCGGGGGGGACTAGCACAGATACGCAGTATTTT. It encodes CASSSGGTSTDTQYF.

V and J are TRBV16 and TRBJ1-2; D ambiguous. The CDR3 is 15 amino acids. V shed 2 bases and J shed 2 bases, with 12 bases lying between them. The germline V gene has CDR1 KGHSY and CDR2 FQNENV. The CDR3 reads CASSQRIAGNYGYTF. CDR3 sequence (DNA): TGTGCCAGCAGCCAACGGATAGCGGGCAACTATGGCTACACCTTC.

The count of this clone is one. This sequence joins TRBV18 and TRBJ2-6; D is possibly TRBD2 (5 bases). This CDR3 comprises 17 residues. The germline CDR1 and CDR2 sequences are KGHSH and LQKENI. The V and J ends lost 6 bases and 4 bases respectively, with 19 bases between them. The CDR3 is CASSGGALRSGANVLTF. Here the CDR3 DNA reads TGTGCCAGCTCCGGAGGCGCTTTGCGATCCGGGGCCAACGTCCTGACTTTC.

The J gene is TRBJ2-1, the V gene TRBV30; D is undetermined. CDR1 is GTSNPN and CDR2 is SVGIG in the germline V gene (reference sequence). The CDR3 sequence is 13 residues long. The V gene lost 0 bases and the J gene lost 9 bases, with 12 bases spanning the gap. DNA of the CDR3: TGTGCCTGGAGTGTACTTGGCTGGGCTGAGCAGTTCTTC. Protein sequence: CAWSVLGWAEQFF.